Listed here is a single TCR beta chain. Its antigen remains unknown. This sample is drawn from a study of T-cell memory formation after mild COVID-19. About the research overall: TCR clusters were mostly donor specific.

The CDR3 is made up of 18 amino acids. V gave up 2 bases and J gave up 2 bases; unmatched junction bases: 9. Germline V gene sequence: CDR1 SGHVS, CDR2 FQNEAQ. Study-level results: Memory from before infection featured some responding clones, which suggests cross-reactive memory joined. Clones contracting day 15 to 85 were balanced CD4/CD8; later expanders leaned CD4+. Those CD4+ clones that contracted were mainly in CM and EM (CD8+ ones in EMRA).

TCRdb analysed the 5' RACE reads with MiXCR anew, one entry per CDR3 protein. The sample records over 450,000 distinct CDR3 sequences, about a fifth being singletons. This TCR was sampled from an adult woman who had mild COVID-19 (a few samples of this study predate the infection). Cell type and time point are not known. V and J are TRBV7-8 and TRBJ2-1; 10 positions agree with TRBD1. Sample: PBMCs or a T cell subset sorted from them (not recorded which). CDR3 sequence (DNA): TGTGCCAGCAGCTTACCCCGGACAGGGGGTGACACCTACAATGAGCAGTTCTTC. Translated, it gives CASSLPRTGGDTYNEQFF.